This T cell receptor (beta chain) was sequenced during a study of T-cell memory formation after mild COVID-19 (dated by TCRdb to about 2021). Regarding the research as a whole: Most TCR sequence clusters were specific to one of the two donors. T-cell clones expanding and contracting after mild COVID-19 in a couple of donors were tracked by longitudinal TCRalpha and TCRbeta repertoire sequencing. The cohort comprised two young, previously healthy adult volunteers, one female and one male.

Ficoll-Paque density gradient centrifugation was used to isolate PBMCs. Sequencing instrument: Illumina NovaSeq 6000. TCRalpha and TCRbeta cDNA libraries were built by 5'RACE with constant-segment primers, adding sample barcodes and unique molecular identifiers. Trizol reagent was used to extract RNA from every sample. Amplification of the libraries took two PCR steps, and the second step added a second sample barcode plus Illumina TruSeq adapters. Sequencing of libraries was performed on an Illumina NovaSeq with 2 x 150 bp paired-end reads. The study's processing was this. Demultiplexing of reads and collapsing into UMI-guided consensus sequences were performed with migec v1.2.7. Using mixcr v2.1.11, UMI consensuses were aligned to TRA and TRB V and J templates and then assembled into clonotypes. A clonotype was counted as expanded or contracted only when both edgeR and NoisET called the clonotype significant, with the noise models trained on biological replicates. For edgeR calls, a false discovery rate-adjusted p below 0.01 and a log2 fold-change threshold of 1 were applied. As an exploratory analysis of dynamics, max-normalized trajectories of the 1000 most abundant clonotypes were examined with PCA combined with hierarchical clustering. Each responding clone was given a CD4 or CD8 phenotype based on the CD4+ and CD8+ repertoires, which had been sequenced separately. Clones were called with MiXCR by TCRdb after fastp trimmed the public reads at Q25, and only in-frame beta chains were retained. CDR3 protein sequences are deduplicated, and each keeps its most common genes and DNA. The V and J calls here are based on TCRdb, not the publication. In this sample the table shows 300,000 to 400,000 distinct CDR3 sequences, 28% of which occur a single time. The top ten clonotypes cover around an eighth of the sample.

Study-wide conclusions, independent of this receptor: Some responding clones were found in pre-infection memory, which suggests that pre-existing cross-reactive memory T cells took part in the SARS-CoV-2 response. Contracting CD4+ clones appeared mostly in the CM and EM memory subsets, whereas CD8+ clones were enriched in EMRA. Only a couple of mild cases were covered in the study, and larger cohorts including severe cases with pre-infection samples were considered necessary. The second-wave clones that peaked on day 37 were not confirmed to be SARS-CoV-2 specific. Clones that contracted from day 15 to 85 showed balanced CD4/CD8 phenotypes, whereas a second wave of clones that expanded from day 15 to 37 leaned towards CD4+.

The CDR3 goes from the cysteine to the phenylalanine over 13 residues. The kept DNA is CDR3 alone, 39 bases in frame from the first base. Taken from the germline V gene, the CDR1 and CDR2 loops are SGHRS and YFSETQ. Trimming removed 5 bases from V and 5 bases from J, leaving 11 bases between the germline ends. There are a few counts of this clonotype. Its target antigen remains unknown. Qualities for individual bases were not recorded, and no much larger clone is one base off. The sample was PBMCs or a T cell subset sorted from them (not recorded which). The TCR comes from an adult woman who had mild COVID-19 (a few samples of this study predate the infection). The sample titles of this study are shuffled in the database, so cell type and time point are left out; the donor was told from shared clones. The chain was built from TRBV5-1 and TRBJ2-1; no D gene can be assigned with confidence. This receptor carries the CDR3 CASSDGGNNEQFF. The bases are TGCGCCAGCAGTGATGGCGGCAACAATGAGCAGTTCTTC.